Listed below are T cell receptor beta chains from one sample, sequenced in a study of OX40 agonist ivuxolimab in advanced cancers. Method: immunoSEQ multiplex PCR; TCRdb's copy keeps in-frame clones and lacks some. The table lists about 21,000 clones, about 88% of them singletons, with about 11% in the top ten. The material was CD4+ or CD8+ T cells sorted from blood, obtained in a trial of the OX40 agonist ivuxolimab. The receptors derive from an adult with an advanced solid tumor such as melanoma, head and neck, liver or kidney cancer. Each CDR3 is given with its conserved first and last residue. The order of the fields is clone size, J gene, V gene, D gene, CDR3 protein, CDR3 DNA. D genes are given only for firm matches. Not every row has a clone size; where given, it reads once, few, many or a size class.

NA,TRBJ2-4,TRBV7-9,NA,CASSQTTGLQNIQYF,TGTGCCAGCAGCCAAACGACAGGTCTCCAAAACATTCAGTACTTC
NA,TRBJ2-7,TRBV2,TRBD2,CASNALAGENEQYF,TGTGCCAGCAACGCTCTAGCGGGAGAGAACGAGCAGTACTTC
NA,TRBJ1-4,TRBV7-9,NA,CASSLGQGLDEKLFF,TGTGCCAGCAGCTTAGGGCAGGGGTTAGACGAAAAACTGTTTTTT
NA,TRBJ2-2,TRBV9,NA,CASSVTGEPTGELFF,TGTGCCAGCAGTGTTACAGGTGAACCCACCGGGGAGCTGTTTTTT
medium-sized,TRBJ1-1,TRBV5-5,NA,CASTSDLNTEAFF,TGTGCCAGCACGTCAGATCTGAACACTGAAGCTTTCTTT
NA,TRBJ2-1,TRBV6-6,NA,CASSYGVEQFF,TGTGCCAGCAGTTACGGGGTTGAGCAGTTCTTC
NA,TRBJ2-7,TRBV6-9,TRBD1,CASSYGGGWTGSTYEQYF,TGTGCCAGCAGTTATGGAGGGGGGTGGACAGGGTCTACCTACGAGCAGTACTTC
NA,TRBJ2-2,TRBV11-2,NA,CAIDGRTGELFF,TGTGCCATTGATGGGCGGACCGGGGAGCTGTTTTTT
NA,TRBJ1-1,TRBV25-1,NA,CASSEYGGMNTEAFF,TGTGCCAGCAGTGAATACGGAGGTATGAACACTGAAGCTTTCTTT
once,TRBJ2-7,TRBV28,NA,CASSTQGSSYEQYF,TGTGCCAGCAGTACCCAGGGGAGCTCCTACGAGCAGTACTTC
NA,TRBJ2-1,TRBV2,NA,CASSPRGSDPRNEQFF,TGTGCCAGCAGTCCACGAGGGAGCGATCCCCGCAATGAGCAGTTCTTC
NA,TRBJ2-1,TRBV19,TRBD2,CASSVAGGEYLNEQFF,TGTGCCAGTAGTGTAGCGGGGGGGGAGTATTTGAATGAGCAGTTCTTC
NA,TRBJ2-2,TRBV25-1,NA,CASSTRGVTGELFF,TGTGCCAGCAGCACCCGCGGGGTCACCGGGGAGCTGTTTTTT
NA,TRBJ2-2,TRBV2,NA,CATLGGLTGELFF,TGTGCCACTCTAGGGGGTCTCACCGGGGAGCTGTTTTTT
NA,TRBJ2-7,TRBV7-3,NA,CASSVLDGYEQYF,TGTGCCAGCAGCGTCCTGGACGGGTACGAGCAGTACTTC
NA,TRBJ1-1,TRBV27,NA,CASSFRVNTEAFF,TGTGCCAGCAGTTTTAGAGTGAACACTGAAGCTTTCTTT
NA,TRBJ1-1,TRBV11-1,TRBD1,CASSLEQQGFGDLEAFF,TGTGCCAGCAGCTTAGAACAACAGGGGTTCGGGGACCTAGAAGCTTTCTTT
NA,TRBJ1-1,TRBV29-1,NA,CSVRGVLDGTEAFF,TGCAGCGTTAGGGGTGTCCTTGATGGCACTGAAGCTTTCTTT
NA,TRBJ1-5,TRBV11-2,NA,CASSLARYGNQPQHF,TGTGCCAGCAGCTTAGCCAGGTATGGCAATCAGCCCCAGCATTTT
NA,TRBJ1-1,TRBV7-6,NA,CASSLTPANTEAFF,TGTGCCAGCAGCTTAACTCCAGCGAACACTGAAGCTTTCTTT
NA,TRBJ1-3,TRBV5-5,TRBD1,CASSSGTGVGNTIYF,TGTGCCAGCAGCTCCGGGACAGGGGTTGGAAACACCATATATTTT
NA,TRBJ2-3,TRBV12-5,TRBD2,CASERDGRTDTQYF,TGTGCTAGTGAGCGGGACGGGAGGACAGATACGCAGTATTTT
NA,TRBJ2-6,TRBV27,NA,CASTKGSGANVLTF,TGTGCCAGCACGAAGGGATCTGGGGCCAACGTCCTGACTTTC
NA,TRBJ2-4,TRBV5-1,NA,CASSLVRVAKNIQYF,TGCGCCAGCAGCTTGGTCCGGGTAGCCAAAAACATTCAGTACTTC
few,TRBJ1-6,TRBV5-6,NA,CASSLELASPLHF,TGTGCCAGCAGCTTGGAATTGGCTTCACCCCTCCACTTT
NA,TRBJ2-3,TRBV7-6,NA,CASSTSGTQYF,TGTGCCAGCAGCACAAGCGGTACGCAGTATTTT
NA,TRBJ1-5,TRBV19,NA,CASSIDPGSVDQPQHF,TGTGCCAGTAGTATAGACCCCGGTAGTGTCGATCAGCCCCAGCATTTT
NA,TRBJ2-5,TRBV5-6,TRBD1,CASSSGTGRETQYF,TGTGCCAGCAGCTCCGGGACAGGGAGAGAGACCCAGTACTTC
NA,TRBJ2-1,TRBV27,NA,CASSLYNEQFF,TGTGCCAGCAGTTTATACAATGAGCAGTTCTTC
NA,TRBJ2-3,TRBV2,NA,CASWKRGTDTQYF,TGTGCCAGCTGGAAGCGGGGCACAGATACGCAGTATTTT
NA,TRBJ2-2,TRBV6-5,NA,CASSPSQPGELFF,TGTGCCAGCAGTCCCTCCCAGCCCGGGGAGCTGTTTTTT
NA,TRBJ2-3,TRBV5-6,NA,CASSLITPDTQYF,TGTGCCAGCAGCTTGATAACCCCAGATACGCAGTATTTT
NA,TRBJ2-5,TRBV9,NA,CASSSPSRRETQYF,TGTGCCAGCAGCTCCCCCTCCAGGCGAGAGACCCAGTACTTC
NA,TRBJ2-7,TRBV7-9,NA,CASSPRLDKGGEQYF,TGTGCCAGCAGCCCTCGATTGGACAAGGGGGGCGAGCAGTACTTC
NA,TRBJ1-1,TRBV6-6,NA,CASSYASLRNTEAFF,TGTGCCAGCAGTTACGCCAGCCTAAGGAACACTGAAGCTTTCTTT
NA,TRBJ1-5,TRBV4-1,NA,CASSQVLAQPQHF,TGCGCCAGCAGCCAAGTTCTGGCTCAGCCCCAGCATTTT
NA,TRBJ2-4,TRBV2,NA,CASSPYRVRDIQYF,TGTGCCAGCAGCCCCTACAGGGTTAGGGACATTCAGTACTTC